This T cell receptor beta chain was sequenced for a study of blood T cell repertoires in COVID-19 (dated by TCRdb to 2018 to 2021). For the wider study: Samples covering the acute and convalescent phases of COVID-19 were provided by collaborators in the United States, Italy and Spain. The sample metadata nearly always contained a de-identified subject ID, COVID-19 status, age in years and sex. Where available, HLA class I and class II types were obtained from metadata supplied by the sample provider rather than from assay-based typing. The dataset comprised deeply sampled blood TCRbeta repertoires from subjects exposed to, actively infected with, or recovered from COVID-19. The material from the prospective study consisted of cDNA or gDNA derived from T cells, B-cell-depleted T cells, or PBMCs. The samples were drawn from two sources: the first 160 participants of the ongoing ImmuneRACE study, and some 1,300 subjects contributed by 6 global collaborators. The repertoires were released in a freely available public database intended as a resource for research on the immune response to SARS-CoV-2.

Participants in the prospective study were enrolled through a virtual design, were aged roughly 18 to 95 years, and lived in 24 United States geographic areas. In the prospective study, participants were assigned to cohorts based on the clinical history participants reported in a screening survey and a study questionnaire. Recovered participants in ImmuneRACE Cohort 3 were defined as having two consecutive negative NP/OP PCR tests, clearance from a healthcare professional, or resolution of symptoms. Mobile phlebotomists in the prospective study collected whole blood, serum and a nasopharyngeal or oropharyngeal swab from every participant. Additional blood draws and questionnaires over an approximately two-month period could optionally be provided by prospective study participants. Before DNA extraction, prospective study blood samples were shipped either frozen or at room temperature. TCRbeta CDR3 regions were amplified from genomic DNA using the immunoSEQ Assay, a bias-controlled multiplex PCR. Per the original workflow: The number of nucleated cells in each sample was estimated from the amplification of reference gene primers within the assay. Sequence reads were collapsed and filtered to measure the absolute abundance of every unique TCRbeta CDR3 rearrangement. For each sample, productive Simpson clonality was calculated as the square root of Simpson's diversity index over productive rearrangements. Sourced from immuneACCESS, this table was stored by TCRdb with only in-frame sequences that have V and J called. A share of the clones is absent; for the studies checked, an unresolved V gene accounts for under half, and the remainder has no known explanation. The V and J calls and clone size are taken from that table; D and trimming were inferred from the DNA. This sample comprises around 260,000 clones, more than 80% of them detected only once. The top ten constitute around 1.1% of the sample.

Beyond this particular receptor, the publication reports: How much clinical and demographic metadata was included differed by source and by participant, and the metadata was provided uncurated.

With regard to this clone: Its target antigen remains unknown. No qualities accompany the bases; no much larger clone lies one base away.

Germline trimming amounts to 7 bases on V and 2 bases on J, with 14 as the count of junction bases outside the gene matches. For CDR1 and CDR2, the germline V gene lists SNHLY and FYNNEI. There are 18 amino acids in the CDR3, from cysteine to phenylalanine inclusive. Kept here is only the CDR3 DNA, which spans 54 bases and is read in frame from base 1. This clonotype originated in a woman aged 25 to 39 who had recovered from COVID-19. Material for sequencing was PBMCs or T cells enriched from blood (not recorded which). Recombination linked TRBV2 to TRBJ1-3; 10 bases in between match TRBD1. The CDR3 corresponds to CASNHAGTGVGAGNTIYF. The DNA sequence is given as TGTGCCAGCAATCATGCTGGGACAGGGGTTGGTGCTGGAAACACCATATATTTT.